The clone carrying this TCR beta chain turned up a few times. In TCRdb, the 5' RACE reads were re-called with MiXCR into one record per CDR3 protein. The data contain around 420,000 distinct CDR3 sequences, approximately 24% of them singletons. V was cut by 1 base and J by 7 bases, with 13 bases left in between. In germline, CDR1 is SGHVS, CDR2 FNYEAQ. The CDR3 spans 15 residues. The sample originates from a study of T-cell memory formation after mild COVID-19. Specimen: PBMCs or a T cell subset sorted from them (not recorded which). The chain joins TRBV7-6 to TRBJ1-4, with D perhaps matching TRBD1 (6 bases). The source is an adult woman who had mild COVID-19 (a few samples of this study predate the infection). Cell type and time point are not known. The CDR3 here is CASSLVGGPTEKLFF. CDR3 coding DNA: TGTGCCAGCAGCTTAGTCGGGGGGCCCACTGAAAAACTGTTTTTT.